This passage covers 13 T cell receptor beta chains from one sample sequenced in a study of blood T cell repertoires in COVID-19. The protocol was immunoSEQ multiplex PCR, while the TCRdb copy is restricted to in-frame clones and leaves out a portion. In the table there are some 330,000 clones, about 90% of which are singletons. Material for sequencing was PBMCs or T cells enriched from blood (not recorded which). These receptors came from a young man who had recovered from COVID-19.

The V gene is TRBV11-2, the J gene TRBJ1-2; D is ambiguous. The V gene's germline CDR1 is SGHAT and CDR2 FQNNGV. Trimming shortened V by 5 bases and J by 4 bases, and 14 bases separated the two germline ends. This CDR3 has 14 residues. The CDR3 DNA reads as TGTGCCAGCAGCCCAGACCTCCGACTCTATGGCTACACCTTC. This translates into CASSPDLRLYGYTF.

The CDR3 nucleotides are TGTGCCAGCAGTTTTGCGGGGCCCACTGAAGCTTTCTTT. Translated: CASSFAGPTEAFF. V gene TRBV12-3 or TRBV12-4 combines with J gene TRBJ1-1; weak D call: TRBD1 (5 bases). This CDR3 region has 13 residues. Trimming left V 3 bases short and J 4 bases short, with 9 bases between.

V and J are TRBV15 and TRBJ1-5; weak D call: TRBD1 (6 bases). The CDR3 has 16 amino acids. Trimming pared 3 bases from V and 11 bases from J, leaving 23 bases between. CDR1 and CDR2 (germline): LNHNV, YYDKDF (reference sequence). CDR3 DNA: TGTGCCACCAGCAGGACCCCACAGGGAGTTCAAGAAGCCCAGCATTTT. It translates to CATSRTPQGVQEAQHF.

This clone was found a few times. V usage is TRBV27 and J usage is TRBJ2-7; TRBD1 agrees at 8 bases. Germline loops: CDR1 MNHEY, CDR2 SMNVEV (reference sequence). V shed 4 bases, J shed 6 bases, and the junction held 8 bases outside the gene matches. The CDR3 contains 14 residues. The CDR3 protein is CASSSSTQGAEQYF. The CDR3 coding sequence is TGTGCCAGCAGTTCTTCAACCCAGGGGGCCGAGCAGTACTTC.

This clone was seen a single time. The chain uses TRBV28 and TRBJ1-2; D remains unclear. This CDR3 is built from 14 residues. CDR1 and CDR2 from the germline V gene are MDHEN and SYDVKM. V was cut by 5 bases and J by 2 bases, with 12 bases left in between. This CDR3 reads CASSPPLRNYGYTF. CDR3 nucleotide sequence: TGTGCCAGCAGTCCCCCATTACGGAACTATGGCTACACCTTC.

The chain employs TRBV2 and TRBJ2-1; 8 bases are a match to TRBD2. CDR1 and CDR2 (germline): SNHLY, FYNNEI. The V and J ends lost 9 bases and 3 bases, in that order; junction bases with no gene match: 10. The CDR3 covers 15 residues. CDR3 sequence: CASAKRLASYNEQFF. The CDR3 DNA reads as TGTGCCAGTGCTAAACGACTAGCGAGCTACAATGAGCAGTTCTTC.

The chain links TRBV28 to TRBJ1-3; weak D call: TRBD1 (5 bases). The CDR3 is made up of 14 amino acids. Germline loops: CDR1 MDHEN, CDR2 SYDVKM. Trimming pared 6 bases from V and 0 bases from J, leaving 9 bases between. This CDR3 is CASRGVRSGNTIYF. CDR3 coding DNA: TGTGCCAGCAGAGGGGTCCGCTCTGGAAACACCATATATTTT.

As DNA, the CDR3 is TGCGCCAGCAGTGGGGGGACAGGGATAGGCTTAAACTATGGCTACACCTTC. Translating it yields CASSGGTGIGLNYGYTF. The chain joins TRBV10-1 to TRBJ1-2; 9 bases align to TRBD1. The germline V gene has CDR1 WNHNN and CDR2 SYGVQD (reference sequence). The CDR3 loop spans 17 amino acids. V was pared by 4 bases and J by 2 bases, with 11 bases of the junction left unmatched.

V usage is TRBV10-3 and J usage is TRBJ1-2, with 8 bases that match TRBD1. The CDR3 sequence is 17 residues long. Germline V gene data show CDR1 as ENHRY and CDR2 as SYGVKD. V lost 3 bases, J lost 4 bases, and 13 bases stayed unmatched. CDR3 residues: CAISDPRQGLVSYGYTF. CDR3 in DNA: TGTGCCATCAGTGACCCGCGACAGGGGTTAGTTAGCTATGGCTACACCTTC.

The chain has TRBV27 and TRBJ1-2; the match to TRBD1 covers 8 bases. Per germline, CDR1 MNHEY and CDR2 SMNVEV (reference sequence). There are 13 residues in the CDR3. V was pared by 4 bases and J by 5 bases, with 3 bases of the junction left unmatched. CDR3 bases: TGTGCCAGCAGTTATACAGGGGGTTATGGCTACACCTTC. Its protein is CASSYTGGYGYTF.

The rearrangement joins TRBV21-1 to TRBJ1-3; TRBD1 was called by the table and not checked on the DNA. TRBV21-1 is a pseudogene segment. CDR3 length: 15 residues. As DNA, the CDR3 is TGTGCCAGCAGCAATGGGACAGTGGCTGGAAACACCATATATTTT. This gives the protein CASSNGTVAGNTIYF.

The chain links TRBV2 to TRBJ2-7; TRBD1 agrees at 8 bases. After removal of 7 bases from V and 3 bases from J, the junction contained 2 bases not matched to a gene. CDR1 is SNHLY and CDR2 is FYNNEI in the germline V gene. The length of the CDR3 is 12 residues. CDR3 sequence: CASIGQGYEQYF. CDR3 coding DNA: TGTGCCAGCATCGGACAGGGCTACGAGCAGTACTTC.

The chain joins TRBV5-4 to TRBJ2-3, with D possibly matching TRBD1 (5 bases). CDR3 length: 15 residues. Germline V gene sequence: CDR1 SGHNT, CDR2 YYREEE (reference sequence). Trimming cost V 1 base and J 0 bases, with 9 bases left between them. The CDR3 loop is CASSLLSGSTDTQYF. CDR3 in DNA: TGTGCCAGCAGCTTGTTGTCAGGGAGCACAGATACGCAGTATTTT.